The T cell receptor beta chain described here comes from a study of blood T cells in healthy people across ages. Primers used in a second PCR of roughly 7 to 12 cycles were a sample-barcoded 5' primer and a J-beta primer mix. MiXCR, run by TCRdb on the 5' RACE reads, gives a single entry per CDR3 protein. Here the sample spans 650,000 to 1,000,000 distinct CDR3 sequences, under 40% being singletons. Extractions gave at least 5.5 micrograms of total RNA per sample. The CDR3 totals 13 residues. The V end lost 11 bases, the J end lost 1 base, and 15 bases lay between the germline ends. In its sample, this clonotype was seen many times.

The sequence was collected from a young man in good health. The V call is TRBV12-3 or TRBV12-4, the J call TRBJ2-7, with D maybe TRBD2 (6 bases). Sequencing was performed on blood. In DNA, the CDR3 is TGTGCCGCGGGCGGGACCGGATCCTACGAGCAGTACTTC. This encodes CAAGGTGSYEQYF.